These 17 T cell receptor beta chains originate from one sample sequenced in a study of blood T cell repertoires in COVID-19 (dated by TCRdb to 2020 to 2022). Receptors were amplified or captured by the immunoSEQ multiplex PCR assay. Entries here come from immuneACCESS through TCRdb and include only in-frame sequences with V and J called. Some clones fail to appear in such tables; in the studies checked, an unresolved V gene covers under half of the shortfall, and the cause of the remainder is unknown. This sample is represented by 130,000 or so clones; 83% of them were singletons. Of the sample, about a sixth is held by the ten largest clones. The sample was PBMCs or T cells enriched from blood (not recorded which). The receptors were sampled from a man between 25 and 39 years old who had recovered from COVID-19.

The chain joins TRBV12-5 to TRBJ1-1; D is possibly TRBD1 (5 bases). The V gene's germline CDR1 is LGHNT and CDR2 FRNRAP. Trimming left V 3 bases short and J 8 bases short, with 13 bases between. CDR3 length: 13 residues. CDR3 loop: CASGFQGFMEAFF. The CDR3 region has the DNA TGTGCTAGTGGTTTCCAGGGTTTTATGGAAGCTTTCTTT.

The V gene is TRBV9, the J gene TRBJ2-7, with 15 bases identical to TRBD2. The CDR3 consists of 18 residues. V shed 4 bases and J 7 bases; nucleotides not matched to a gene: 15. Germline CDR1 SGDLS, CDR2 YYNGEE. This chain's CDR3 is CASSQGGLAGGKQGEQYF. CDR3 in DNA: TGTGCCAGCAGCCAAGGAGGACTAGCGGGAGGGAAACAGGGGGAGCAGTACTTC.

J is TRBJ2-3 and V is TRBV7-9, with 8 bases fitting TRBD2. J gave up 2 bases and V 3 bases, and 1 base lay outside the gene matches. The germline gives CDR1 SEHNR, CDR2 FQNEAQ (reference sequence). This CDR3 has 14 residues. The CDR3 coding sequence is TGTGCCAGCAGCTTCGGACTAGCCACAGATACGCAGTATTTT. This codes for CASSFGLATDTQYF.

This chain joins TRBV6-5 and TRBJ1-1, with 7 bases aligning to TRBD1. V gave up 6 bases and J gave up 9 bases; unmatched junction bases: 13. CDR3 length: 14 amino acids. Germline CDR1 reads MNHEY; CDR2 reads SVGAGI. In nucleotides, the CDR3 is TGTGCCAGCAGACCCGGAACGATGGACAGGAAAGCTTTCTTT. This gives the protein CASRPGTMDRKAFF.

This clone came up once. The chain uses TRBV6-5 and TRBJ2-5; TRBD1 is a possible D gene (6 bases). Germline CDR1 reads MNHEY; CDR2 reads SVGAGI. CDR3 length equals 15 residues. With 6 bases removed from V and 3 bases from J, the gap between germline ends came to 17 bases. CDR3 nucleotides: TGTGCCAGCAGCGGACCGGGACAAGGGAAAGAGACCCAGTACTTC. Encoded protein: CASSGPGQGKETQYF.

Details on this clone: Different DNA sequences within this sample yield the same CDR3. The chain uses TRBV7-9 and TRBJ2-5; D is ambiguous. Germline-derived CDR1 and CDR2 are SEHNR and FQNEAQ (reference sequence). This CDR3 contains 12 residues. The V gene lost 6 bases and the J gene lost 4 bases, with 9 bases spanning the gap. In DNA form, the CDR3 reads TGTGCCAGCAGTTTGTCAGGAGAGACCCAGTACTTC. Protein product: CASSLSGETQYF.

V is TRBV9 and J is TRBJ2-3; D might be TRBD1 (6 bases). Germline assignment: CDR1 SGDLS and CDR2 YYNGEE. This CDR3 spans 14 amino acids. Between the trimmed V and J ends, which lost 3 bases and 1 base, there was a span of 9 bases. CDR3 region: CASSGDTGTDTQYF. In DNA form, the CDR3 reads TGTGCCAGCAGCGGGGACACCGGCACAGATACGCAGTATTTT.

The CDR3 reads CSASRSGRTSTDTQYF. The CDR3 DNA is TGCAGTGCTAGTCGGAGCGGGAGGACTAGCACAGATACGCAGTATTTT. The chain combines TRBV20-1 with TRBJ2-3, with 9 bases aligning to TRBD2. Unmatched junction bases numbered 7, after V lost 3 bases and J lost 0 bases. Germline lookup yields CDR1 DFQATT and CDR2 SNEGSKA (reference sequence). The CDR3 length is 16 residues.

The genes are TRBV10-1 and TRBJ2-7; 8 bases agree with TRBD2. Germline CDR1 reads WNHNN; CDR2 reads SYGVQD (reference sequence). This CDR3 region has 14 residues. V lost 0 bases, J lost 5 bases, and 3 bases stayed unmatched. CDR3 DNA sequence: TGCGCCAGCAGTGAGTCGCGGGGGGTTCACGAGCAGTACTTC. Translating gives CASSESRGVHEQYF.

The chain is built from TRBV24-1 and TRBJ2-1, with TRBD2 matching 11 bases. J was trimmed by 10 bases and V by 4 bases; bases with no gene match: 8. The CDR3 consists of 15 residues. Germline V gene data show CDR1 as KGHDR and CDR2 as SFDVKD. CDR3 in amino acids: CATSDTSGGEGEQFF. The CDR3 region has the DNA TGTGCCACCAGTGACACTAGCGGGGGAGAGGGAGAGCAGTTCTTC.

V and J are TRBV5-8 and TRBJ2-5; D is ambiguous. The germline V and J ends were trimmed by 3 bases and 5 bases, with 5 bases remaining between them. This CDR3 region has 11 residues. CDR1 and CDR2 from the germline V gene are SGHTS and YDEGEE. The CDR3, as DNA: TGTGCCAGCAGCTCTTTGGAGACCCAGTACTTC. Translating gives CASSSLETQYF.

The chain links TRBV6-6 to TRBJ1-2, with D perhaps matching TRBD1 (6 bases). The CDR3 sequence is 13 residues long. V was cut by 0 bases and J by 11 bases, with 13 bases left in between. Germline loops: CDR1 MNHNY, CDR2 SVGAGI (reference sequence). The CDR3 nucleotides read TGTGCCAGCAGTTACTCACAGGGAAGGACATACACCTTC. Protein: CASSYSQGRTYTF.

This chain uses TRBV12-3 or TRBV12-4 with TRBJ1-2; 10 nucleotides match TRBD1. Losses at the gene ends were 4 bases for V and 8 bases for J; bases not matched to a gene: 4. The CDR3 is 13 residues long. The CDR3 spells CASSSRTGGGYTF. The CDR3 DNA follows: TGTGCCAGCAGTTCCCGGACAGGGGGGGGCTACACCTTC.

In this sample, this clone turned up once. The V and J genes are TRBV10-3 and TRBJ1-1, with D uncertain. The CDR3 is 14 residues long. V was trimmed by 7 bases and J by 3 bases, leaving 15 bases between them. Germline V CDR1 and CDR2: ENHRY, SYGVKD. CDR3 loop: CAITRAGSDTEAFF. As DNA, the CDR3 is TGTGCCATCACCAGAGCGGGGTCGGACACTGAAGCTTTCTTT.

The chain uses TRBV7-6 and TRBJ2-5, with 7 bases matching TRBD1. Germline V gives CDR1 SGHVS, CDR2 FNYEAQ. The CDR3 runs to 16 residues. J was trimmed by 4 bases and V by 5 bases; bases with no gene match: 13. CDR3: CASSPDRELVSETQYF. Here the CDR3 DNA reads TGTGCCAGCAGCCCCGACAGGGAACTGGTGTCAGAGACCCAGTACTTC.

V is TRBV11-2 and J is TRBJ1-2; D is possibly TRBD1 (6 bases). V gave up 5 bases and J gave up 6 bases, with 13 bases separating them. CDR3 length equals 13 residues. Germline lookup yields CDR1 SGHAT and CDR2 FQNNGV. This CDR3 reads CASSAQGSNGYTF. CDR3 nucleotides: TGTGCCAGCAGCGCCCAGGGGTCAAATGGCTACACCTTC.

The genes are TRBV18 and TRBJ1-1; no reliable D call. The V gene's germline CDR1 is KGHSH and CDR2 LQKENI. The V end lost 2 bases, the J end lost 4 bases, and 11 bases lay between the germline ends. This CDR3 spans 14 amino acids. In DNA, the CDR3 is TGTGCCAGCTCACCAGAGGGCTTGGGCACTGAAGCTTTCTTT. Protein sequence: CASSPEGLGTEAFF. Full variable domain (missing parts from reference TRBV18 and TRBJ1-1): NAGVMQNPRHLVRRRGQEARLRCSPMKGHSHVYWYRQLPEEGLKFMVYLQKENIIDESGMPKERFSAEFPKEGPSILRIQQVVRGDSAAYFCASSPEGLGTEAFFGQGTRLTVV.